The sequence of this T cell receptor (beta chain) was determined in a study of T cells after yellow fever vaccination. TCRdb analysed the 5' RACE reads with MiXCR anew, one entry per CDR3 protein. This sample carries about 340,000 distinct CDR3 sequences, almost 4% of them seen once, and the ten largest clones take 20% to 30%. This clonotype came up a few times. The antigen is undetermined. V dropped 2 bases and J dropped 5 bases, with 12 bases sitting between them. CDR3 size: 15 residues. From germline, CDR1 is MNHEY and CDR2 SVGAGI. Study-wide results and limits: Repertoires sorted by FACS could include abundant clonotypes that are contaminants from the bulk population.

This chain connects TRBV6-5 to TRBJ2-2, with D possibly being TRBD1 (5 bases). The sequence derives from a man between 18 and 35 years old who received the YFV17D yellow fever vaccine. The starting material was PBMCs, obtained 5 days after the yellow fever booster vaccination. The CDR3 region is CASSYVRVGTGELFF. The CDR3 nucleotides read TGTGCCAGCAGTTACGTCAGGGTTGGGACCGGGGAGCTGTTTTTT.